The clone carrying this T cell receptor (beta chain) appeared a single time. The target antigen is unknown. Sequencing was performed with immunoSEQ multiplex PCR; in TCRdb, only in-frame clones are kept and a portion is missing. The table includes about 150,000 clones, 86% detected once. This CDR3 spans 15 amino acids. Germline V gene sequence: CDR1 SGDLS, CDR2 YYNGEE. Trimming removed 0 bases at V and 3 bases at J, with 11 bases between. These data belong to a study of cytomegalovirus exposure and HLA in healthy donors. Study results and limitations: Despite most TCR sequences being rare, some public TCRs occurred in many donors. Reportedly, cytomegalovirus status was diagnosed with high sensitivity and specificity.

Material for sequencing was PBMCs. The receptor's source is a human donor in good health. V usage is TRBV9 and J usage is TRBJ2-3, with D maybe TRBD2 (6 bases). Written as DNA, the CDR3 is TGTGCCAGCAGCGTAGGTGCAGGAGGGACAGATACGCAGTATTTT. Amino acids: CASSVGAGGTDTQYF.